These 14 T cell receptor beta chains came from one sample sequenced in a study of cytomegalovirus exposure and HLA in healthy donors. The PCR used 60 Vbeta and 13 Jbeta primers. Sequencing used immunoSEQ multiplex PCR; TCRdb keeps in-frame clones, though not all of them. Its table lists some 53,000 clones. What was sequenced was PBMCs. These receptors came from a woman aged 60-75 years in good health and CMV-seropositive.

The chain combines TRBV6-6 with TRBJ1-5; weak D call: TRBD1 (5 bases). V lost 9 bases, J lost 4 bases, and 16 bases lay in between. Germline V gene sequence: CDR1 MNHNY, CDR2 SVGAGI (reference sequence). The CDR3 totals 14 residues. CDR3 residues: CASTDGNRNQPQHF. In DNA, the CDR3 is TGTGCCAGTACGGACGGAAACAGGAATCAGCCCCAGCATTTT.

This chain links TRBV6-5 with TRBJ2-2, with D perhaps TRBD2 (6 bases). Germline V gene data show CDR1 as MNHEY and CDR2 as SVGAGI. Trimming pared 7 bases from V and 0 bases from J, leaving 9 bases between. The CDR3 length is 14 residues. CDR3 amino acids: CASTAGTNTGELFF. DNA for the CDR3: TGTGCCAGCACGGCGGGGACGAACACCGGGGAGCTGTTTTTT.

The V call is TRBV4-1, the J call TRBJ2-5; the match to TRBD2 covers 7 bases. V gave up 3 bases and J gave up 5 bases; unmatched junction bases: 6. The CDR3 totals 14 residues. Per the germline V gene, CDR1 is MGHRA and CDR2 is YSYEKL. The CDR3 reads CASSHAREYETQYF. In DNA form, the CDR3 reads TGCGCCAGCAGCCACGCGCGGGAGTACGAGACCCAGTACTTC.

This chain links TRBV28 with TRBJ1-2; the match to TRBD1 covers 7 bases. CDR1 is MDHEN and CDR2 is SYDVKM in the germline V gene. This CDR3 has 14 residues. V lost 5 bases and J lost 8; bases outside the gene matches: 11. DNA of the CDR3: TGTGCCAGCAGTAAACCCCGACAGGGTGGCGGCTACACCTTC. It codes for CASSKPRQGGGYTF.

The chain couples TRBV6-5 to TRBJ2-5; D possibly corresponds to TRBD1 (5 bases). The germline CDR1 and CDR2 sequences are MNHEY and SVGAGI. Between the trimmed V and J ends, which lost 5 bases and 1 base, there was a span of 8 bases. This CDR3 is 13 amino acids long. This chain's CDR3 is CASSQGIQETQYF. In nucleotides, the CDR3 is TGTGCCAGCAGTCAGGGCATCCAAGAGACCCAGTACTTC.

CDR3 nucleotides: TGTGCCAGTAGCTTCGGGACAGGAGGGTCGCTAGCCAAAAACATTCAGTACTTC. Its protein is CASSFGTGGSLAKNIQYF. V and J are TRBV19 and TRBJ2-4; 8 nucleotides align to TRBD1. This CDR3 comprises 18 residues. V shed 6 bases and J 0 bases; nucleotides not matched to a gene: 13. The germline V gene encodes CDR1 LNHDA and CDR2 SQIVND (reference sequence).

The chain uses TRBV2 and TRBJ2-7, with 8 bases that match TRBD2. The CDR3 sequence is 12 residues long. V trimming: 4 bases; J trimming: 4 bases; junction bases outside the gene matches: 0. The germline CDR1 and CDR2 sequences are SNHLY and FYNNEI. Written as DNA, the CDR3 is TGTGCCAGCAGTGCTAGCGGGTACGAGCAGTACTTC. It encodes CASSASGYEQYF.

The chain employs TRBV19 and TRBJ2-1; 7 nucleotides line up with TRBD1. The CDR3 has 15 residues. V lost 3 bases to trimming and J lost 0 bases; unmatched junction nucleotides: 2. The germline V gene has CDR1 LNHDA and CDR2 SQIVND (reference sequence). Here the CDR3 DNA reads TGTGCCAGTAGTATTTCAGGGGGCTCCTACAATGAGCAGTTCTTC. Translation: CASSISGGSYNEQFF.

The rearrangement links TRBV4-1 to TRBJ2-7; no clear D. The CDR3 loop spans 13 amino acids. Germline V CDR1 and CDR2: MGHRA, YSYEKL. Trimming took off 1 base at V and 6 bases at J, with 10 bases between the two ends. The CDR3 nucleotides read TGCGCCAGCAGCCAAGGTGAAGTCAGCGAGCAGTACTTC. The encoded protein is CASSQGEVSEQYF.

The V call is TRBV20-1, the J call TRBJ2-3, with D hard to call. This CDR3 has 10 amino acids. Per the germline V gene, CDR1 is DFQATT and CDR2 is SNEGSKA (reference sequence). V was pared by 4 bases and J by 6 bases, with 5 bases between. CDR3 nucleotide sequence: TGCAGTGCTATGGAGGATACGCAGTATTTT. This translates into CSAMEDTQYF.

The chain links TRBV29-1 to TRBJ1-4, with 8 nucleotides matching TRBD1. The germline V gene has CDR1 SQVTM and CDR2 ANQGSEA. This CDR3 comprises 12 residues. Trimming removed 7 bases from V and 7 bases from J; junction bases left unmatched: 5. CDR3 sequence reads: CSGRQGSEKLFF. For the CDR3, the DNA is TGCAGCGGACGACAGGGGAGTGAAAAACTGTTTTTT.

V is TRBV5-1 and J is TRBJ1-2, with 9 bases aligning to TRBD1. CDR1 and CDR2 from the germline V gene are SGHRS and YFSETQ. V trimming: 5 bases; J trimming: 4 bases; junction bases outside the gene matches: 12. The length of the CDR3 is 16 residues. The CDR3 DNA sequence: TGCGCCAGCAGAAAACCGAGACAGGGGGTAGTCTATGGCTACACCTTC. This sequence encodes CASRKPRQGVVYGYTF.

The chain joins TRBV18 to TRBJ2-7; the match to TRBD1 covers 7 bases. The CDR3 consists of 13 residues. From germline, CDR1 is KGHSH and CDR2 LQKENI. The J segment lost 2 bases and the V segment lost 5 bases, leaving 3 bases of the junction unmatched. The CDR3 region is CASSFGQAYEQYF. The CDR3 nucleotides read TGTGCCAGCTCATTCGGACAGGCCTACGAGCAGTACTTC.

This rearrangement joins TRBV13 to TRBJ2-1, with 9 bases identical to TRBD2. There are 17 residues in the CDR3. The V gene end was trimmed by 4 bases and the J gene end by 4 bases; junction bases not matched to a gene: 11. The V gene's germline CDR1 is PRHDT and CDR2 FYEKMQ (reference sequence). DNA of the CDR3: TGTGCCAGCAGCTCCCGGGGGCGGGGGGGCGGTTACAATGAGCAGTTCTTC. Its protein is CASSSRGRGGGYNEQFF.